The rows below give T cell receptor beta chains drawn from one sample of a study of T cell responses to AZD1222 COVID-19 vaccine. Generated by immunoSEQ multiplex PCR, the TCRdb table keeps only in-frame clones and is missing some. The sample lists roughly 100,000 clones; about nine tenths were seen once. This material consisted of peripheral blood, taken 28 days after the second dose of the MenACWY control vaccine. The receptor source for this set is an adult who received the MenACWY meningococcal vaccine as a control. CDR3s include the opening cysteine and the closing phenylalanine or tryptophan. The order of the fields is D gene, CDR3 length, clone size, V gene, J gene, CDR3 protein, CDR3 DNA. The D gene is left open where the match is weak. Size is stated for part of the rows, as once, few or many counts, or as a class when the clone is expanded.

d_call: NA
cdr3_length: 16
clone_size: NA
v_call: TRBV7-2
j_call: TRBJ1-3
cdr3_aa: CASSRVTGSSGNTIYF
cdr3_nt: TGTGCCAGCAGCCGCGTTACAGGGAGCTCTGGAAACACCATATATTTT

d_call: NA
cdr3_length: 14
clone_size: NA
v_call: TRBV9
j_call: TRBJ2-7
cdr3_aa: CASSQTTPSYEQYF
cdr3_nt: TGTGCCAGCAGCCAAACTACCCCCTCCTACGAGCAGTACTTC

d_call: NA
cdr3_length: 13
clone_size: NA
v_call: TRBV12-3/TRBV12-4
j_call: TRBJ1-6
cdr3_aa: CASSRGRDSPLHF
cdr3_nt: TGTGCCAGCAGCCGAGGACGCGATTCACCCCTCCACTTT

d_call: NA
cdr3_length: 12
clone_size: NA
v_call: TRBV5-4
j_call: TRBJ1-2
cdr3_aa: CASSSDSYGYTF
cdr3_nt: TGTGCCAGCAGCTCGGACAGCTATGGCTACACCTTC

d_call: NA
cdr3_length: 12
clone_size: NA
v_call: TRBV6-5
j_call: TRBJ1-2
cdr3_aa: CASSMDQIRYTF
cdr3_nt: TGTGCCAGCAGTATGGACCAGATCCGCTACACCTTC

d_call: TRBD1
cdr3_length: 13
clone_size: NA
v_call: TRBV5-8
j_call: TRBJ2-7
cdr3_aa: CASSRTGAYEQYF
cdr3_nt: TGTGCCAGCAGCCGGACAGGAGCCTACGAGCAGTACTTC

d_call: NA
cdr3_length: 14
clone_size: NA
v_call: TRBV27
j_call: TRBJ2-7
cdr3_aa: CASSSAASSYEQYF
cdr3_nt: TGTGCCAGCAGTTCGGCAGCGAGCTCCTACGAGCAGTACTTC

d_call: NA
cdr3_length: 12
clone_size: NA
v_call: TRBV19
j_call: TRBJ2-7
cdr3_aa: CASSHQGEEQYF
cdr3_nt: TGTGCCAGTAGTCACCAGGGTGAGGAGCAGTACTTC

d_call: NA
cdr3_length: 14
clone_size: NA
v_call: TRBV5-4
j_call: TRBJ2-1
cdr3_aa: CASSLDSTYNEQFF
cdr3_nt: TGTGCCAGCAGCTTGGACAGCACCTACAATGAGCAGTTCTTC

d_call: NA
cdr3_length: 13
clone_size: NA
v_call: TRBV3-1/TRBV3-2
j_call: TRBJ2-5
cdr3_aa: CASAPRGQETQYF
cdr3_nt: TGTGCCAGCGCCCCGCGGGGTCAAGAGACCCAGTACTTC

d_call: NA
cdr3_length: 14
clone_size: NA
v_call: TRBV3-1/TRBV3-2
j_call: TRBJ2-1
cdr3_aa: CASRLGLQVNEQFF
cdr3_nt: TGTGCCAGCAGACTGGGACTTCAGGTCAATGAGCAGTTCTTC

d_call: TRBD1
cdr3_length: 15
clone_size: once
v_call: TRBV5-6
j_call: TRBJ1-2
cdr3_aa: CASSYRDRGASGYTF
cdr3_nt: TGTGCCAGCAGCTACCGGGACAGGGGGGCTAGCGGCTACACCTTC

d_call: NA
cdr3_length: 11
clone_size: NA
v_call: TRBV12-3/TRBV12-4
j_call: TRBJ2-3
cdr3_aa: CASSSTDTQYF
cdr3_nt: TGTGCCAGCAGTTCCACAGATACGCAGTATTTT

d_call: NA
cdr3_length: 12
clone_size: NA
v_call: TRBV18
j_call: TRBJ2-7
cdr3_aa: CASSPPEGKQYF
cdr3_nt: TGTGCCAGCTCACCACCGGAGGGAAAGCAGTACTTC

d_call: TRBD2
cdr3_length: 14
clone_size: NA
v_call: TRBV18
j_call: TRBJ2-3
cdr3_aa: CASSPAASGDTQYF
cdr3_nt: TGTGCCAGCTCACCGGCGGCTAGCGGGGATACGCAGTATTTT

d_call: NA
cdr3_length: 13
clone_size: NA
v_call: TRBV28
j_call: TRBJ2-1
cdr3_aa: CASSFAPVQGQFF
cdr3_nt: TGTGCCAGCAGTTTTGCTCCGGTCCAGGGGCAGTTCTTC

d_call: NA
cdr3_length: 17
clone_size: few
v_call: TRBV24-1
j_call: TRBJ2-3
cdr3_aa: CATSSSGRRASTDTQYF
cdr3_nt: TGTGCCACCAGTAGCTCTGGGCGGAGAGCTAGCACAGATACGCAGTATTTT

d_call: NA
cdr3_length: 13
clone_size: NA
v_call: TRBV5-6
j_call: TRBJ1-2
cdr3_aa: CASSLGVNYGYTF
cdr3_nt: TGTGCCAGCAGCTTGGGCGTCAACTATGGCTACACCTTC

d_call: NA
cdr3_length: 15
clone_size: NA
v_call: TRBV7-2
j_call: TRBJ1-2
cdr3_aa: CASSLGHTGYYGYTF
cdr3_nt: TGTGCCAGCAGCTTGGGGCATACCGGTTACTATGGCTACACCTTC

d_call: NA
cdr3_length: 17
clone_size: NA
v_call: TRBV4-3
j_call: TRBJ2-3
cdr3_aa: CASSHLTTSRGSDTQYF
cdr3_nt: TGCGCCAGCAGCCACCTTACAACTAGCCGAGGGAGTGATACGCAGTATTTT

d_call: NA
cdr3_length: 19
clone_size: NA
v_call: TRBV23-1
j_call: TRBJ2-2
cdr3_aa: CASSPDMGEWGEDTGELFF
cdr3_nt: TGCGCCAGCAGTCCAGATATGGGAGAGTGGGGGGAGGACACCGGGGAGCTGTTTTTT

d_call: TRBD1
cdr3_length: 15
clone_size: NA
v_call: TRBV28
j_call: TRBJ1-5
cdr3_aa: CASSEQGATEQPQHF
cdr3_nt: TGTGCCAGCAGTGAACAGGGGGCGACGGAACAGCCCCAGCATTTT

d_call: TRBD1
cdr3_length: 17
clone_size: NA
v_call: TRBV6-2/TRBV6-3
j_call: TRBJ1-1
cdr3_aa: CASSYRTGGLSNTEAFF
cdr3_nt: TGTGCCAGCAGTTACCGTACAGGGGGCTTATCGAACACTGAAGCTTTCTTT

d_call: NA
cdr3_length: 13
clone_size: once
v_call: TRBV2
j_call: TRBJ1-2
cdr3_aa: CASSERTDYGYTF
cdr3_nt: TGTGCCAGCAGTGAGAGAACAGATTATGGCTACACCTTC

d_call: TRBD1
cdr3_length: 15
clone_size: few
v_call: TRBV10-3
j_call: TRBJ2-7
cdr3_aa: CAISEARTGAYEQYF
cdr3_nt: TGTGCCATCAGTGAGGCCCGGACAGGGGCCTACGAGCAGTACTTC

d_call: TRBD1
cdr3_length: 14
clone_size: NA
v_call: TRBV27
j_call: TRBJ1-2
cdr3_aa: CASRRRGQEGGYTF
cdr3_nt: TGTGCCAGCAGAAGGAGGGGGCAGGAAGGAGGCTACACCTTC

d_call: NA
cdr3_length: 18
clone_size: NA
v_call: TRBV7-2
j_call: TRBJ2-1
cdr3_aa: CASSLVGGLGSYYNEQFF
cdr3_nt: TGTGCCAGCAGCTTAGTAGGGGGGTTAGGCAGCTATTACAATGAGCAGTTCTTC

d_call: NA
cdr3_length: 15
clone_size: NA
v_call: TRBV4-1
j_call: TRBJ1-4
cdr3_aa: CASSQDMGLNEKLFF
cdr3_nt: TGCGCCAGCAGCCAAGATATGGGGCTTAATGAAAAACTGTTTTTT

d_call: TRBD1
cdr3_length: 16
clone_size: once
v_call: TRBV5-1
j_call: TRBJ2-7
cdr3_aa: CASKPGQGRMAYEQYF
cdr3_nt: TGCGCCAGCAAGCCGGGACAGGGGAGAATGGCCTACGAGCAGTACTTC

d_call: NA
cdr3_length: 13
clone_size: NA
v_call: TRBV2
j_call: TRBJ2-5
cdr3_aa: CASSDAVRETQYF
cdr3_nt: TGTGCCAGCAGTGATGCGGTGCGGGAGACCCAGTACTTC

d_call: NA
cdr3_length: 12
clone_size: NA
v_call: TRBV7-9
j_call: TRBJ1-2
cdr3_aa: CASRSGGYGYTF
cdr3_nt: TGTGCCAGCAGGTCTGGGGGGTATGGCTACACCTTC